These 31 T cell receptor beta chains were sequenced from one sample in a study of beta chain features in type 1 diabetes. Which antigens these TCRs recognize remains unknown. Expressed TCRB transcripts were sequenced because the isolated RNA had all been reverse transcribed beforehand. TCRdb keeps only in-frame clones here, not all; method: immunoSEQ multiplex PCR. The sample shows about 260,000 clones, roughly 22% of them seen only once. The study, taken as a whole, reports: Patients with Type 1 diabetes showed moderately but significantly shorter TCRB CDR3s in all four CD4+ subsets.

Sequencing was carried out using naive CD4+ T cells from blood. These receptors came from a woman aged 40 to 50 with type 1 diabetes.

CDR3 residues: CATSRLAGGLTDTQYF. The CDR3 DNA is TGTGCCACCAGCAGGCTAGCGGGGGGGCTGACAGATACGCAGTATTTT. The V and J genes are TRBV15 and TRBJ2-3, with 12 bases that match TRBD2. The germline gives CDR1 LNHNV, CDR2 YYDKDF (reference sequence). V trimming: 3 bases; J trimming: 3 bases; junction bases outside the gene matches: 4. The CDR3 sequence is 16 residues long.

V gene TRBV5-1 combines with J gene TRBJ2-3; tentative D call: TRBD1 (6 bases). Trimming stripped 0 bases from V and 1 base from J, with 12 bases between. There are 16 residues in the CDR3. The germline CDR1 and CDR2 sequences are SGHRS and YFSETQ. CDR3 amino acids: CASSLGSAGGTDTQYF. CDR3 nucleotide sequence: TGCGCCAGCAGCTTGGGGTCGGCAGGGGGCACAGATACGCAGTATTTT.

This chain joins TRBV6-4 and TRBJ2-1; TRBD2 is a possible D gene (6 bases). This CDR3 spans 15 amino acids. V lost 5 bases and J 4 bases, leaving 15 bases between the germline ends. Germline V lookup: CDR1 MRHNA, CDR2 SNTAGT. The CDR3 sequence: CASSPQAGGYNEQFF. DNA of the CDR3: TGTGCCAGCAGTCCCCAAGCGGGCGGGTACAATGAGCAGTTCTTC.

This clone was detected a few times. The chain links TRBV15 to TRBJ2-1, with D uncertain. Germline-derived CDR1 and CDR2 are LNHNV and YYDKDF (reference sequence). The CDR3 totals 15 residues. Trimming shortened V by 0 bases and J by 2 bases, and 8 bases separated the two germline ends. CDR3 residues: CATSREKETYNEQFF. The DNA for the CDR3 is TGTGCCACCAGCAGAGAAAAGGAGACCTACAATGAGCAGTTCTTC.

A note on this clone: At the DNA level, this CDR3 is encoded by other sequences in the same sample as well. Here the CDR3 reads CASSPGTGGNQPQHF. In DNA form, the CDR3 reads TGTGCCAGCTCACCAGGGACAGGGGGCAATCAGCCCCAGCATTTT. V is TRBV18 and J is TRBJ1-5, with 10 positions matching TRBD1. The trim removed 2 bases at V and 2 bases at J, leaving 0 bases unmatched. CDR3 length: 15 amino acids. CDR1 KGHSH and CDR2 LQKENI come from the germline V gene.

This clone has more than one count but fewer than ten. This chain joins TRBV4-3 and TRBJ1-1; D is undetermined. Between the trimmed V and J ends, which lost 0 bases and 11 bases, there was a span of 10 bases. Germline V gene data show CDR1 as LGHNA and CDR2 as YSLEER. The CDR3 runs 12 residues. In nucleotides, the CDR3 is TGCGCCAGCAGCCAAGATCAGGTTGGCGCTTTCTTT. Protein product: CASSQDQVGAFF.

The table lists this clone with a few counts. V is TRBV9 and J is TRBJ1-1, with 7 bases fitting TRBD1. V was pared by 2 bases and J by 5 bases, with 3 bases of the junction left unmatched. The germline V gene encodes CDR1 SGDLS and CDR2 YYNGEE. This CDR3 spans 13 amino acids. The CDR3 loop reads CASSVRQGTEAFF. In DNA, the CDR3 is TGTGCCAGCAGCGTCAGACAGGGAACTGAAGCTTTCTTT.

This clone was picked up a small number of times. This rearrangement joins TRBV14 to TRBJ2-1; maybe TRBD2 (5 bases). The CDR3 spans 15 residues. The germline CDR1 and CDR2 sequences are SGHDN and FVKESK. Between the trimmed V and J ends, which lost 0 bases and 8 bases, there was a span of 14 bases. The DNA for the CDR3 is TGTGCCAGCAGCCAAGATCGAGGGAGCTCCCATGAGCAGTTCTTC. Its translation: CASSQDRGSSHEQFF.

A few counts support this clone. The chain recombines TRBV28 with TRBJ2-2; TRBD2 matches at 8 bases. The CDR3 is 17 residues long. The germline CDR1 and CDR2 sequences are MDHEN and SYDVKM. V was pared by 4 bases and J by 4 bases, with 11 bases of the junction left unmatched. The CDR3 region has the DNA TGTGCCAGCAGTTACCCCCAGGCTAGCGGGCGCACCGGGGAGCTGTTTTTT. Residues: CASSYPQASGRTGELFF.

This clone has a handful of counts. The rearrangement links TRBV23-1 to TRBJ2-7; the D gene is possibly TRBD1 (7 bases). TRBV23-1 is flagged as an ORF with uncertain function. V was pared by 4 bases and J by 4 bases, with 14 bases between. This CDR3 contains 14 residues. The CDR3 reads CASSLGGGKYEQYF. CDR3 coding DNA: TGCGCCAGCAGTCTCGGAGGGGGCAAGTACGAGCAGTACTTC.

This clone was observed a few times. The chain employs TRBV20-1 and TRBJ2-5; no clear D gene. The germline V gene has CDR1 DFQATT and CDR2 SNEGSKA (reference sequence). The CDR3 sequence is 11 residues long. With 0 bases removed from V and 7 bases from J, the gap between germline ends came to 6 bases. The CDR3 reads CSARDLSTQYF. In DNA form, the CDR3 reads TGCAGTGCTAGAGATCTGTCGACCCAGTACTTC.

This chain links TRBV9 with TRBJ2-5; possible D gene TRBD2, 6 bases. This CDR3 contains 13 residues. Germline V gene data show CDR1 as SGDLS and CDR2 as YYNGEE. V lost 3 bases to trimming and J lost 9 bases, with 15 bases between them. CDR3 sequence: CASSEETGGAQYF. CDR3 nucleotide sequence: TGTGCCAGCAGCGAGGAAACCGGCGGGGCCCAGTACTTC. Combining the CDR3 with reference TRBV9 and TRBJ2-5 gives the whole variable domain DSGVTQTPKHLITATGQRVTLRCSPRSGDLSVYWYQQSLDQGLQFLIQYYNGEERAKGNILERFSAQQFPDLHSELNLSSLELGDSALYFCASSEETGGAQYFGPGTRLLVL.

This clone was seen only a few times. The gene calls are TRBV19 and TRBJ2-7, with unresolved D. The V and J ends lost 3 bases and 2 bases respectively, with 8 bases between them. The CDR3 has 13 amino acids. CDR1 and CDR2 from the germline V gene are LNHDA and SQIVND (reference sequence). This chain's CDR3 is CASSMPPTYEQYF. In nucleotides, the CDR3 is TGTGCCAGTAGTATGCCTCCTACCTACGAGCAGTACTTC.

This chain connects TRBV2 to TRBJ1-2, with 7 bases that match TRBD1. Trimming took 1 base from V and 10 from J; bases not matched to a gene: 3. Germline values: CDR1 SNHLY, CDR2 FYNNEI. The CDR3 has 12 residues. The CDR3 nucleotides read TGTGCCAGCAGTGAAGACAGGGGAGACTACACCTTC. This gives the protein CASSEDRGDYTF.

This clone occurred once. The V and J genes are TRBV5-6 and TRBJ2-5; 8 bases line up with TRBD2. This CDR3 is 18 amino acids long. Germline CDR1 and CDR2: SGHDT and YYEEEE. Trimming removed 4 bases from V and 5 bases from J; junction bases left unmatched: 19. The CDR3 nucleotides are TGTGCCAGCAGCCGTCTCCTCGAGGAGCGGGAGAGGACGGAGACCCAGTACTTC. Translation gives CASSRLLEERERTETQYF.

The chain employs TRBV4-1 and TRBJ2-2, with a tentative D call TRBD2 (5 bases). Germline V gene sequence: CDR1 MGHRA, CDR2 YSYEKL. The CDR3 is made up of 16 amino acids. V lost 5 bases and J lost 3, with 16 bases in between. The CDR3 is CASSGEWSGYTGELFF. In nucleotides, the CDR3 is TGCGCCAGCAGCGGGGAGTGGTCTGGGTACACCGGGGAGCTGTTTTTT.

This clone showed up just a few times. This chain links TRBV7-2 with TRBJ2-2; 13 bases are shared with TRBD2. This CDR3 contains 19 residues. The V segment lost 2 bases and the J segment 5 bases; nucleotides outside the gene matches: 11. Germline CDR1 SGHTA, CDR2 FQGNSA. The chain's CDR3 is CASSLNPTSGGAKTGELFF. The CDR3, as DNA: TGTGCCAGCAGCTTAAACCCTACTAGCGGGGGGGCAAAGACCGGGGAGCTGTTTTTT.

This sequence joins TRBV4-2 and TRBJ2-4, with TRBD1 matching 10 bases. Germline V gene data show CDR1 as LGHNA and CDR2 as YNFKEQ. The V segment lost 6 bases and the J segment 7 bases; nucleotides outside the gene matches: 3. The CDR3 covers 13 residues. Here the CDR3 reads CASSRTGGNIQYF. For the CDR3, the DNA is TGTGCCAGCAGTAGGACAGGGGGGAACATTCAGTACTTC.

This clone occurred a few times. The rearrangement joins TRBV5-6 to TRBJ1-1; D not certain. The V gene lost 0 bases and the J gene lost 2 bases, with 11 bases spanning the gap. The CDR3 spans 15 residues. Germline CDR1 SGHDT, CDR2 YYEEEE. CDR3 region: CASSLVGGYNTEAFF. In DNA, the CDR3 is TGTGCCAGCAGCTTGGTTGGCGGGTACAACACTGAAGCTTTCTTT.

This chain connects TRBV5-1 to TRBJ2-2, with a weak D call TRBD2 (7 bases). From germline, CDR1 is SGHRS and CDR2 YFSETQ. The CDR3 length is 16 residues. Trimming removed 3 bases from V and 2 bases from J, with 14 bases in between. The CDR3 is CASSSKSGTNTGELFF. The CDR3 coding sequence is TGCGCCAGCAGCTCTAAAAGCGGGACAAACACCGGGGAGCTGTTTTTT.

This clone was counted between two and nine times. V and J are TRBV7-2 and TRBJ2-3, with unresolved D. Looked up from germline, CDR1 is SGHTA and CDR2 is FQGNSA. Trimming took 2 bases from V and 1 from J, leaving 7 bases between them. The CDR3 totals 14 residues. The CDR3 DNA reads TGTGCCAGCAGCTTATCCCGCGGCACAGATACGCAGTATTTT. Its translation is CASSLSRGTDTQYF.

The chain is built from TRBV10-3 and TRBJ2-1, with 8 bases matching TRBD2. The CDR3 length is 15 residues. The J segment lost 6 bases and the V segment lost 6 bases, leaving 10 bases of the junction unmatched. The germline V gene encodes CDR1 ENHRY and CDR2 SYGVKD. CDR3 sequence reads: CAIRYGSGSINEQFF. CDR3 nucleotide sequence: TGTGCCATCAGGTACGGGAGCGGGAGTATCAATGAGCAGTTCTTC.

This chain joins TRBV7-9 and TRBJ1-1, with D maybe TRBD1 (5 bases). V lost 3 bases to trimming and J lost 4 bases, with 12 bases between them. The CDR3 is 14 amino acids. Germline V lookup: CDR1 SEHNR, CDR2 FQNEAQ (reference sequence). DNA for the CDR3: TGTGCCAGCAGCTTGGATGAAGGGGTCACTGAAGCTTTCTTT. Encoded protein: CASSLDEGVTEAFF. The full variable domain, in which reference TRBV7-9 and TRBJ1-1 provide the parts outside the CDR3, is DTGVSQNPRHKITKRGQNVTFRCDPISEHNRLYWYRQTLGQGPEFLTYFQNEAQLEKSRLLSDRFSAERPKGSFSTLEIQRTEQGDSAMYLCASSLDEGVTEAFFGQGTRLTVV.

This clone was seen a handful of times. V gene TRBV29-1 combines with J gene TRBJ2-1; TRBD2 matches at 12 bases. V was clipped by 4 bases and J by 8 bases; unmatched bases: 18. Germline CDR1 and CDR2: SQVTM and ANQGSEA. The CDR3 is 18 amino acids. Here the CDR3 DNA reads TGCAGCGTTGTGGTCCTAGCGGGGGGGTTTGGGTCCTCCGATGAGCAGTTCTTC. This gives the protein CSVVVLAGGFGSSDEQFF.

CDR3 nucleotide sequence: TGTGCCAGCAGCACTAGGGGGCCCTCTCCCAATTCACCCCTCCACTTT. It encodes CASSTRGPSPNSPLHF. The chain uses TRBV5-4 and TRBJ1-6; 7 bases fit TRBD1. V was clipped by 4 bases and J by 7 bases; unmatched bases: 11. The germline CDR1 and CDR2 sequences are SGHNT and YYREEE (reference sequence). The CDR3 is made up of 16 amino acids.

The chain carries TRBV4-3 and TRBJ2-7; 7 bases match TRBD1. CDR3 size: 14 residues. Losses at the gene ends were 4 bases for V and 3 bases for J; bases not matched to a gene: 6. Looked up from germline, CDR1 is LGHNA and CDR2 is YSLEER. This CDR3 reads CASSLGQDFYEQYF. The CDR3 coding sequence is TGCGCCAGCAGCCTCGGACAGGACTTCTACGAGCAGTACTTC.

This clone was recorded a few times. This chain joins TRBV15 and TRBJ1-5; a weak D match, TRBD1 (5 bases). CDR1 LNHNV and CDR2 YYDKDF come from the germline V gene (reference sequence). Trimming pared 1 base from V and 2 bases from J, leaving 12 bases between. The CDR3 sequence is 16 residues long. Here the CDR3 reads CATSRGSGIGNQPQHF. CDR3 bases: TGTGCCACCAGCAGAGGTTCAGGGATCGGCAATCAGCCCCAGCATTTT.

The chain links TRBV28 to TRBJ2-3, with unresolved D. This CDR3 has 14 amino acids. The germline gives CDR1 MDHEN, CDR2 SYDVKM. With 4 bases removed from V and 0 bases from J, the gap between germline ends came to 8 bases. The CDR3 bases are TGTGCCAGCAGTTCAGGCCATAGCACAGATACGCAGTATTTT. Translating it yields CASSSGHSTDTQYF.

This clone was observed a few times. The CDR3 loop is CASRDRGLSSYEQYF. Written as DNA, the CDR3 is TGTGCCAGCAGGGACAGGGGCCTAAGCTCCTACGAGCAGTACTTC. This chain uses TRBV27 with TRBJ2-7; 9 bases fit TRBD1. The CDR3 has 15 residues. The germline V gene has CDR1 MNHEY and CDR2 SMNVEV (reference sequence). With 6 bases clipped from V and 0 bases from J, the junction kept 6 bases outside the gene matches.

The V and J genes are TRBV7-3 and TRBJ1-1; no clear D gene. Germline V gene sequence: CDR1 SGHTA, CDR2 FQGTGA. Between the trimmed V and J ends, which lost 1 base and 0 bases, there was a span of 9 bases. The CDR3 is 15 residues long. This CDR3 is CASSLNPVMNTEAFF. CDR3 bases: TGTGCCAGCAGCTTAAATCCCGTAATGAACACTGAAGCTTTCTTT. Supplemented by reference TRBV7-3 and TRBJ1-1, the full variable domain reads GAGVSQTPSNKVTEKGKYVELRCDPISGHTALYWYRQSLGQGPEFLIYFQGTGAADDSGLPNDRFFAVRPEGSVSTLKIQRTERGDSAVYLCASSLNPVMNTEAFFGQGTRLTVV.

In its sample, this clone was seen once. V usage is TRBV28 and J usage is TRBJ1-1, with a possible D match to TRBD1 (5 bases). Germline V lookup: CDR1 MDHEN, CDR2 SYDVKM. The V and J ends lost 6 bases and 10 bases respectively, with 21 bases between them. This CDR3 contains 14 residues. CDR3 in amino acids: CASRDPPQGTRAFF. The CDR3 DNA reads TGTGCCAGCAGAGATCCACCGCAGGGTACTCGAGCTTTCTTT.